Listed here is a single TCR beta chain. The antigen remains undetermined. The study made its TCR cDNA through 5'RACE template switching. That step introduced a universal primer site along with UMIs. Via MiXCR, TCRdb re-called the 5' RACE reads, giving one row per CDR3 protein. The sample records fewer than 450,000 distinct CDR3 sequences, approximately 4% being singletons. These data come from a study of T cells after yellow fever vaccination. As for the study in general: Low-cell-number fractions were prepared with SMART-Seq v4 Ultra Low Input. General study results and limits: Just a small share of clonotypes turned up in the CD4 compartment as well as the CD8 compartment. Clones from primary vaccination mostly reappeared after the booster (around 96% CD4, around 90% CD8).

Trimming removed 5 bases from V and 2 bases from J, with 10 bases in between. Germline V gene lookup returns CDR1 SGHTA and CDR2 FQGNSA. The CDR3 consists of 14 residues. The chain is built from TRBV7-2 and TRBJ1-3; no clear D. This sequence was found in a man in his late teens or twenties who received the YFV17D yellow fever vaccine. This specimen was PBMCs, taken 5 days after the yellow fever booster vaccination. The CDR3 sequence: CASSAQATGNTIYF. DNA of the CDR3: TGTGCCAGCAGCGCCCAGGCTACTGGAAACACCATATATTTT.